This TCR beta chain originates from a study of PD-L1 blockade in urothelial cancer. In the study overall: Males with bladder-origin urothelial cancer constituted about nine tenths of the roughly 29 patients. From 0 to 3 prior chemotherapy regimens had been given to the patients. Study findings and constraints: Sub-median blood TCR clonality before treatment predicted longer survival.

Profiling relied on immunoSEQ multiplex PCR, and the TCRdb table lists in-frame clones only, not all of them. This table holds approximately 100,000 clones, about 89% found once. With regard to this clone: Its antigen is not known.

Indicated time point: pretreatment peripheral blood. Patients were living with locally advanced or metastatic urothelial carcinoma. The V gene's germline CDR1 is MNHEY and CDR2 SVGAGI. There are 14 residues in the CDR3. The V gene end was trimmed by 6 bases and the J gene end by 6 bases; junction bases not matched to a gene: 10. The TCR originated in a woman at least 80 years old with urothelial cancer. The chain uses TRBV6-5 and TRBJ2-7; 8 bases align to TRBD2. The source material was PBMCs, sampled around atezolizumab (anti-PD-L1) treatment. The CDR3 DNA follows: TGTGCCAGCAGGATTTTGACTAGCGCTTCCGAGCAGTACTTC. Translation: CASRILTSASEQYF.